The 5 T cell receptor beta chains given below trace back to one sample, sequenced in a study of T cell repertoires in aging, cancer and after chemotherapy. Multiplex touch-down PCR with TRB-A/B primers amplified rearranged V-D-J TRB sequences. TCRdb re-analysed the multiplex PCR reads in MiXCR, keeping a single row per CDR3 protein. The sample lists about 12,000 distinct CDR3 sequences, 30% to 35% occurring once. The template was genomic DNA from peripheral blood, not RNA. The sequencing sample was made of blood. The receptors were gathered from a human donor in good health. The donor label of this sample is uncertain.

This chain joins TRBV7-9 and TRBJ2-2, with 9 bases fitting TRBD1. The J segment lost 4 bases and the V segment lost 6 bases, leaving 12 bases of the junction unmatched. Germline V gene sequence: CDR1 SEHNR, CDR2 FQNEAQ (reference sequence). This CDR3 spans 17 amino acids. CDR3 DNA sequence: TGTGCCAGCAGTCCCAAAGCGGGACAGGGTGGCACCGGGGAGCTGTTTTTT. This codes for CASSPKAGQGGTGELFF.

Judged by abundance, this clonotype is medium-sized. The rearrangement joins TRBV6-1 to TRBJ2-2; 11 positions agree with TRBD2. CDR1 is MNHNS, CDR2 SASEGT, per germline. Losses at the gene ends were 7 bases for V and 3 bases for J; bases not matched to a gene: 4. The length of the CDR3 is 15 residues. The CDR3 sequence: CASNLLAGDTGELFF. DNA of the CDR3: TGTGCCAGCAACTTACTAGCGGGGGACACCGGGGAGCTGTTTTTT.

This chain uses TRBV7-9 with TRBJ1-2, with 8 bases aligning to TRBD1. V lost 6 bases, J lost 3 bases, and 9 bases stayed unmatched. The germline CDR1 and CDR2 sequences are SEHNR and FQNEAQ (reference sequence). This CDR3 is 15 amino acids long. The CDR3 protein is CASSPTGGGHYGYTF. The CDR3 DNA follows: TGTGCCAGCAGTCCTACAGGGGGAGGTCACTATGGCTACACCTTC. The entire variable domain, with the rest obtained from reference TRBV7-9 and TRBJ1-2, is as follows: DTGVSQNPRHKITKRGQNVTFRCDPISEHNRLYWYRQTLGQGPEFLTYFQNEAQLEKSRLLSDRFSAERPKGSFSTLEIQRTEQGDSAMYLCASSPTGGGHYGYTFGSGTRLTVV.

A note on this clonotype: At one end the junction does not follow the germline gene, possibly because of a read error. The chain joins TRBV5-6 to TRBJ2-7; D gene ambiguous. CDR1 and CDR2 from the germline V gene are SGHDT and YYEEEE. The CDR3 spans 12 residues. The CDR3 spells CASSLDRYEQYF. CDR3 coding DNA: TGCGCCAGCAGCTTGGATAGATACGAGCAGTACTTC.

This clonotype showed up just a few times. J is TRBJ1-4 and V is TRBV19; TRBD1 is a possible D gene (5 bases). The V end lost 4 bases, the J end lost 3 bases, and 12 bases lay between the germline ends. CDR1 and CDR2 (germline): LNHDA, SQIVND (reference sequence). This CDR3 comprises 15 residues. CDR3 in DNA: TGTGCCAGTAGTACCTCCGGGGGACCTAATGAAAAACTGTTTTTT. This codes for CASSTSGGPNEKLFF.